Below are 20 T cell receptor beta chains sequenced from a single sample in a study of blood T cell repertoires in COVID-19. The repertoire was sequenced with immunoSEQ multiplex PCR; TCRdb's copy has only in-frame clones and lacks some. The table records 350,000 to 550,000 clones, roughly nine tenths of them present only once. The sequenced sample was PBMCs or T cells enriched from blood (not recorded which). The receptors here all came from a man aged 25-45 years who had recovered from COVID-19.

About this clone itself: The same CDR3 arises from other DNA sequences in this sample as well. The chain combines TRBV30 with TRBJ1-2, with 8 bases aligning to TRBD1. Germline V lookup: CDR1 GTSNPN, CDR2 SVGIG (reference sequence). The CDR3 is 12 amino acids. Losses at the gene ends were 2 bases for V and 7 bases for J; bases not matched to a gene: 3. DNA for the CDR3: TGTGCCTGGAGTCCAGGGGGCGTTGGCTACACCTTC. This codes for CAWSPGGVGYTF.

This clone was counted once. The chain links TRBV10-2 to TRBJ2-1; TRBD2 matches at 12 bases. This CDR3 region has 17 residues. V shed 0 bases, J shed 9 bases, and the junction held 9 bases outside the gene matches. The germline gives CDR1 WSHSY, CDR2 SAAADI. The chain's CDR3 is CASSESLAGGRSGEQFF. The CDR3 DNA reads TGCGCCAGCAGTGAGTCCCTAGCGGGAGGGAGGAGTGGTGAGCAGTTCTTC.

This clone was observed a single time. This chain uses TRBV10-2 with TRBJ2-1, with 7 positions matching TRBD2. Trimming cost V 10 bases and J 4 bases; bases outside gene matches: 13. This CDR3 spans 15 amino acids. Germline V CDR1 and CDR2: WSHSY, SAAADI. CDR3 bases: TGCGCCACAGTTCTTCCCCGGGAGGTTTACAATGAGCAGTTCTTC. Translating it yields CATVLPREVYNEQFF.

This clone was seen only once. Other DNA sequences from this sample encode an identical CDR3 as well. This chain links TRBV18 with TRBJ1-1; D not certain. Germline lookup yields CDR1 KGHSH and CDR2 LQKENI. V was trimmed by 1 base and J by 2 bases, leaving 8 bases between them. CDR3 length: 14 residues. The CDR3 bases are TGTGCCAGCTCACCACGAGGACTTAACACTGAAGCTTTCTTT. This codes for CASSPRGLNTEAFF.

The rearrangement joins TRBV27 to TRBJ1-6, with D tentatively TRBD1 (6 bases). CDR1 is MNHEY, CDR2 SMNVEV, per germline (reference sequence). This CDR3 is built from 22 residues. V was cut by 6 bases and J by 9 bases, with 39 bases left in between. The chain's CDR3 is CASSPSPPGQKLAGREISPLHF. The CDR3 nucleotides read TGTGCCAGCAGCCCAAGTCCGCCAGGACAGAAGTTAGCCGGGAGGGAAATTTCACCCCTCCACTTT.

The chain combines TRBV7-6 with TRBJ1-6, with D tentatively TRBD1 (5 bases). Trimming took off 0 bases at V and 9 bases at J, with 9 bases between the two ends. The CDR3 loop spans 14 amino acids. CDR1 SGHVS and CDR2 FNYEAQ come from the germline V gene. CDR3 sequence (DNA): TGTGCCAGCAGCTTAGCAGGGGATAGTTCACCCCTCCACTTT. This sequence encodes CASSLAGDSSPLHF.

CDR3 in DNA: TGTGCCAGCACCTCACACCAACAGGGGGTTCAGGAAAAACTGTTTTTT. This codes for CASTSHQQGVQEKLFF. This rearrangement joins TRBV3-1 (or the pseudogene TRBV3-2) to TRBJ1-4, with TRBD1 matching 8 bases. Losses at the gene ends were 7 bases for V and 8 bases for J; bases not matched to a gene: 15. The CDR3 spans 16 residues. Germline V gene sequence: CDR1 LGHDT, CDR2 YNNKEL (reference sequence).

The chain couples TRBV6-5 to TRBJ2-5; TRBD1 agrees at 7 bases. Trimming removed 0 bases from V and 2 bases from J; junction bases left unmatched: 3. The germline V gene has CDR1 MNHEY and CDR2 SVGAGI. The CDR3 has 15 amino acids. The chain's CDR3 is CASSYSPGQQETQYF. The CDR3 DNA is TGTGCCAGCAGTTACTCTCCGGGACAGCAAGAGACCCAGTACTTC.

The chain has TRBV7-6 and TRBJ2-7, with 7 bases aligning to TRBD2. V was pared by 1 base and J by 2 bases, with 5 bases of the junction left unmatched. This CDR3 is built from 15 residues. The V gene's germline CDR1 is SGHVS and CDR2 FNYEAQ. CDR3 sequence: CASSLGGDYPYEQYF. In DNA form, the CDR3 reads TGTGCCAGCAGCTTAGGGGGGGACTACCCCTACGAGCAGTACTTC.

In the case of this clone: The sample contains more than one DNA sequence encoding this CDR3. This chain connects TRBV3-1 (or the pseudogene TRBV3-2) to TRBJ2-3; TRBD2 matches 12 bases. Germline CDR1 is LGHDT and CDR2 is YNNKEL (reference sequence). The CDR3 contains 15 residues. With V trimmed by 2 bases and J by 4 bases, 1 base remained unmatched. The CDR3: CASSQRLAGADTQYF. The CDR3 coding sequence is TGTGCCAGCAGCCAAAGACTAGCGGGAGCAGATACGCAGTATTTT.

The V call is TRBV30, the J call TRBJ1-1; D not certain. CDR3 size: 13 residues. Germline assignment: CDR1 GTSNPN and CDR2 SVGIG (reference sequence). V lost 2 bases to trimming and J lost 4 bases, with 11 bases between them. The CDR3 reads CAWSSGMSTEAFF. Here the CDR3 DNA reads TGTGCCTGGAGTTCCGGGATGAGCACTGAAGCTTTCTTT. The complete variable domain, with remaining parts taken from reference TRBV30 and TRBJ1-1, reads SQTIHQWPATLVQPVGSPLSLECTVEGTSNPNLYWYRQAAGRGLQLLFYSVGIGQISSEVPQNLSASRPQDRQFILSSKKLLLSDSGFYLCAWSSGMSTEAFFGQGTRLTVV.

This chain joins TRBV5-1 and TRBJ1-3; no firm D call. The CDR3 runs to 16 residues. Per the germline V gene, CDR1 is SGHRS and CDR2 is YFSETQ. V lost 4 bases, J lost 0 bases, and 14 bases lay in between. CDR3 nucleotide sequence: TGCGCCAGCAGCCCCTATGGAGGGAGCTCTGGAAACACCATATATTTT. It is translated as CASSPYGGSSGNTIYF.

This rearrangement joins TRBV3-1 (or the pseudogene TRBV3-2) to TRBJ1-2; 7 bases match TRBD1. Losses at the gene ends were 5 bases for V and 7 bases for J; bases not matched to a gene: 4. Germline-derived CDR1 and CDR2 are LGHDT and YNNKEL (reference sequence). The CDR3 runs to 12 residues. The CDR3 nucleotides are TGTGCCAGCAGCGACAGGGTTGGTGGCTACACCTTC. Residues: CASSDRVGGYTF.

J is TRBJ2-1 and V is TRBV5-4, with 7 bases fitting TRBD2. The CDR3 totals 15 residues. Germline V gene data show CDR1 as SGHNT and CDR2 as YYREEE (reference sequence). The J segment lost 7 bases and the V segment lost 2 bases, leaving 9 bases of the junction unmatched. The CDR3 nucleotides read TGTGCCAGCAGCTTAGGTGGGAGGGTGGGGAATGAGCAGTTCTTC. This encodes CASSLGGRVGNEQFF.

V and J are TRBV6-5 and TRBJ1-1; no clear D gene. The germline CDR1 and CDR2 sequences are MNHEY and SVGAGI. V was trimmed by 5 bases and J by 5 bases, leaving 9 bases between them. The CDR3 is 12 residues long. The CDR3 nucleotides read TGTGCCAGCAGTCCTCGAGTTACTGAAGCTTTCTTT. Translating gives CASSPRVTEAFF.

DNA of the CDR3: TGTGCCAGCAGCTTAGTCCCTTTTAACATCTATGGCTACACCTTC. This gives the protein CASSLVPFNIYGYTF. This chain links TRBV11-2 with TRBJ1-2; no reliable D call. The CDR3 runs to 15 residues. The germline V gene encodes CDR1 SGHAT and CDR2 FQNNGV. Between the trimmed V and J ends, which lost 1 base and 4 bases, there was a span of 13 bases.

The chain links TRBV28 to TRBJ1-6; no firm D call. Trimming removed 5 bases at V and 0 bases at J, with 17 bases between. This CDR3 region has 18 residues. Germline V gives CDR1 MDHEN, CDR2 SYDVKM. The CDR3 reads CASSRTRGKSSYNSPLHF. For the CDR3, the DNA is TGTGCCAGCAGTCGCACCCGAGGGAAAAGCTCCTATAATTCACCCCTCCACTTT.

The genes are TRBV28 and TRBJ1-5; no clear D gene. Germline V gene data show CDR1 as MDHEN and CDR2 as SYDVKM. The CDR3 extends over 13 amino acids. V lost 4 bases and J 4 bases, leaving 8 bases between the germline ends. DNA of the CDR3: TGTGCCAGCAGTTACAGCCGAAATCAGCCCCAGCATTTT. This sequence encodes CASSYSRNQPQHF.

The CDR3 nucleotides are TGTGCCAGCAGCCAAGCCGCCGGGACAGGGGAAGAGACCCAGTACTTC. This codes for CASSQAAGTGEETQYF. The rearrangement links TRBV3-1 (or the pseudogene TRBV3-2) to TRBJ2-5; TRBD1 aligns across 10 bases. V was pared by 1 base and J by 3 bases, with 5 bases of the junction left unmatched. Per germline, CDR1 LGHDT and CDR2 YNNKEL (reference sequence). There are 16 residues in the CDR3.

J is TRBJ1-2 and V is TRBV4-1, with a weak D call TRBD1 (6 bases). V was cut by 4 bases and J by 3 bases, with 24 bases left in between. CDR3 length equals 18 residues. Germline lookup yields CDR1 MGHRA and CDR2 YSYEKL. For the CDR3, the DNA is TGCGCCAGCAGCCGACCTCCTGGGGAAACAGGGCAGTACTATGGCTACACCTTC. As protein: CASSRPPGETGQYYGYTF.